This T cell receptor (beta chain) was identified in a study of T-cell memory formation after mild COVID-19. TCRdb reanalysed the 5' RACE reads using MiXCR and keeps one entry per CDR3 protein. The table lists roughly 340,000 distinct CDR3 sequences, about 15% of them singletons. The V end was cut by 2 bases, the J end by 4 bases, with 19 bases between. Germline CDR1 reads MNHEY; CDR2 reads SVGEGT. CDR3 length: 17 residues. This clonotype was counted many times. The TCR was taken from a man in his late teens or twenties who had mild COVID-19 (a few samples of this study predate the infection). Cell type and time point are not known. The sequenced material came from PBMCs or a T cell subset sorted from them (not recorded which). The rearrangement links TRBV6-2 or TRBV6-3 to TRBJ2-3; D assignment may be TRBD1 or TRBD2 (6 bases each). In DNA, the CDR3 is TGTGCCAGCAGTTACGCGTCCGGTTGGGGGGCCTCAGATACGCAGTATTTT. As protein: CASSYASGWGASDTQYF.